The 27 T cell receptor beta chains presented below share a single source sample, sequenced in a study of spatial heterogeneity in lung cancer. Broader study findings: Within tumors, counts of expanded alpha and beta TCRs tracked tumor mutation counts.

TCRdb re-called the 5' RACE reads with MiXCR, one entry per CDR3 protein. The sample has some 25,000 distinct CDR3 sequences; more than 5.5% are singletons. Time point in this sample: sample taken at primary tumor resection. The antigens these receptors bind are not known. Specimen: lung tumor tissue, collected at surgery. All receptors come from a male donor with early-stage non-small cell lung cancer.

V is TRBV28 and J is TRBJ2-3; D gene uncertain. Germline V CDR1 and CDR2: MDHEN, SYDVKM. Trimming took off 2 bases at V and 6 bases at J, with 6 bases between the two ends. There are 12 residues in the CDR3. The chain's CDR3 is CASSLNSDTQYF. In DNA form, the CDR3 reads TGTGCCAGCAGTTTAAACTCGGATACGCAGTATTTT.

This chain connects TRBV4-2 to TRBJ1-3; perhaps TRBD1 as D (6 bases). Germline CDR1 LGHNA, CDR2 YNFKEQ. The germline V and J ends were trimmed by 4 bases and 4 bases, with 17 bases remaining between them. This CDR3 region has 16 residues. In DNA form, the CDR3 reads TGTGCCAGCAGCCCCAACAGGGATAGCGCCGGAAACACCATATATTTT. It codes for CASSPNRDSAGNTIYF.

This sequence joins TRBV7-9 and TRBJ2-5; 11 bases map to TRBD2. The V segment lost 9 bases and the J segment 2 bases; nucleotides outside the gene matches: 5. The CDR3 runs to 14 residues. In germline, CDR1 is SEHNR, CDR2 FQNEAQ (reference sequence). CDR3 nucleotides: TGTGCCAGTGAAACTAGCGGGGGACAAGAGACCCAGTACTTC. Its translation: CASETSGGQETQYF.

This clonotype was seen at least ten times. This chain links TRBV29-1 with TRBJ1-2; TRBD1 aligns across 10 bases. Germline loops: CDR1 SQVTM, CDR2 ANQGSEA. The ends lost 8 bases at V and 4 bases at J; junction bases unmatched: 10. The CDR3 consists of 14 residues. The CDR3 is CSTGDRGLSYGYTF. CDR3 coding DNA: TGCAGCACGGGGGACAGGGGTTTGAGCTATGGCTACACCTTC.

This clonotype was recorded many times. V is TRBV5-1 and J is TRBJ2-2; D is perhaps TRBD1 (6 bases). V gave up 5 bases and J gave up 6 bases, with 17 bases separating them. This CDR3 is built from 15 residues. Germline values: CDR1 SGHRS, CDR2 YFSETQ. The CDR3 sequence is CASSSPEGGPGELFF. For the CDR3, the DNA is TGCGCCAGCAGTTCACCCGAAGGGGGTCCCGGGGAGCTGTTTTTT.

This clonotype was seen repeatedly, ten times or more. The chain combines TRBV7-2 with TRBJ1-5; the D is unclear. The CDR3 covers 13 residues. Trimming removed 5 bases at V and 0 bases at J, with 5 bases between. Germline-derived CDR1 and CDR2 are SGHTA and FQGNSA. The CDR3 region is CASSRDSNQPQHF. The CDR3 DNA is TGTGCCAGCAGCCGGGATAGCAATCAGCCCCAGCATTTT.

This clonotype was recorded at least ten times. In DNA form, the CDR3 reads TGTGCCAGCAGCTTAAGGTCAGGGGTGCGAGAGACCCAGTACTTC. Protein: CASSLRSGVRETQYF. J is TRBJ2-5 and V is TRBV11-2, with TRBD1 as a possible D gene (6 bases). The CDR3 sequence is 15 residues long. From germline, CDR1 is SGHAT and CDR2 FQNNGV. V was clipped by 2 bases and J by 4 bases, with 14 bases between them.

This clonotype was seen a handful of times. The CDR3 bases are TGTGCCAGCAGTTACTACGGCCAGACGTGGACGCAGTATTTT. It specifies CASSYYGQTWTQYF. The genes are TRBV6-5 and TRBJ2-3; no firm D call. The germline V gene encodes CDR1 MNHEY and CDR2 SVGAGI. Trimming left V 1 base short and J 9 bases short, with 14 bases between. The CDR3 extends over 14 amino acids.

This clonotype has ten or more counts. The chain combines TRBV28 with TRBJ1-5; D might be TRBD1 (6 bases). V was pared by 7 bases and J by 1 base, with 17 bases between. Germline V lookup: CDR1 MDHEN, CDR2 SYDVKM. The CDR3 covers 16 residues. CDR3 sequence (DNA): TGTGCCAGCACCCTTCGCTTGGGGGCGAGCAATCAGCCCCAGCATTTT. Translated, it gives CASTLRLGASNQPQHF. The entire variable domain, with the rest obtained from reference TRBV28 and TRBJ1-5, is as follows: DVKVTQSSRYLVKRTGEKVFLECVQDMDHENMFWYRQDPGLGLRLIYFSYDVKMKEKGDIPEGYSVSREKKERFSLILESASTNQTSMYLCASTLRLGASNQPQHFGDGTRLSIL.

This clonotype occurred many times. J is TRBJ2-2 and V is TRBV12-3 or TRBV12-4; 8 positions agree with TRBD2. The V gene end was trimmed by 3 bases and the J gene end by 7 bases; junction bases not matched to a gene: 16. The CDR3 covers 18 residues. The CDR3 is CASSFGPAGTRSIGELFF. The CDR3 DNA follows: TGTGCCAGCAGTTTTGGCCCAGCCGGGACTAGGTCAATCGGGGAGCTGTTTTTT.

This clonotype has at least ten counts. The rearrangement uses TRBV7-2 and TRBJ2-5, with TRBD1 as a possible D gene (6 bases). In germline, CDR1 is SGHTA, CDR2 FQGNSA. Trimming removed 5 bases from V and 3 bases from J, with 13 bases in between. This CDR3 comprises 14 residues. The CDR3 loop reads CASSRRTVEETQYF. The CDR3 DNA reads as TGTGCCAGCAGCCGACGGACAGTGGAAGAGACCCAGTACTTC. Full variable domain (outside the CDR3, taken from reference TRBV7-2 and TRBJ2-5): GAGVSQSPSNKVTEKGKDVELRCDPISGHTALYWYRQSLGQGLEFLIYFQGNSAPDKSGLPSDRFSAERTGGSVSTLTIQRTQQEDSAVYLCASSRRTVEETQYFGPGTRLLVL.

The table lists this clonotype with a few counts. The gene calls are TRBV5-1 and TRBJ2-1, with 12 nucleotides matching TRBD2. Germline V gene sequence: CDR1 SGHRS, CDR2 YFSETQ. V dropped 5 bases and J dropped 7; count of bases not matched to a gene: 7. This CDR3 is 15 amino acids long. CDR3 sequence: CASRPPSGGGNEQFF. The CDR3 bases are TGCGCCAGCAGACCGCCTAGCGGGGGGGGAAATGAGCAGTTCTTC.

The sample holds many counts of this clonotype. The gene calls are TRBV15 and TRBJ2-3; TRBD1 aligns across 8 bases. Trimming removed 5 bases from V and 7 bases from J; junction bases left unmatched: 5. Germline lookup yields CDR1 LNHNV and CDR2 YYDKDF (reference sequence). The CDR3 sequence is 13 residues long. The CDR3 loop is CATSLGTGNTQYF. Written as DNA, the CDR3 is TGTGCCACCAGCCTAGGGACAGGCAATACGCAGTATTTT. Full variable domain (remainder filled in from reference TRBV15 and TRBJ2-3): DAMVIQNPRYQVTQFGKPVTLSCSQTLNHNVMYWYQQKSSQAPKLLFHYYDKDFNNEADTPDNFQSRRPNTSFCFLDIRSPGLGDTAMYLCATSLGTGNTQYFGPGTRLTVL.

The V and J genes are TRBV3-1 and TRBJ2-7, with no clear D. CDR3 length equals 13 residues. Looked up from germline, CDR1 is LGHDT and CDR2 is YNNKEL (reference sequence). With 0 bases removed from V and 2 bases from J, the gap between germline ends came to 5 bases. CDR3 bases: TGTGCCAGCAGCCAAGATGGGGCCTACGAGCAGTACTTC. As protein: CASSQDGAYEQYF.

This clonotype was recorded many times. The chain is built from TRBV5-1 and TRBJ2-3; tentatively, D is TRBD2 (5 bases). CDR1 and CDR2 from the germline V gene are SGHRS and YFSETQ. This CDR3 spans 17 amino acids. Trimming shortened V by 3 bases and J by 2 bases, and 19 bases separated the two germline ends. For the CDR3, the DNA is TGCGCCAGCAGCTCCACAACGTCCGGGATCCTCACAGATACGCAGTATTTT. Translation: CASSSTTSGILTDTQYF. Based on the CDR3 plus reference TRBV5-1 and TRBJ2-3, the full variable domain is KAGVTQTPRYLIKTRGQQVTLSCSPISGHRSVSWYQQTPGQGLQFLFEYFSETQRNKGNFPGRFSGRQFSNSRSEMNVSTLELGDSALYLCASSSTTSGILTDTQYFGPGTRLTVL.

This clonotype was observed at least ten times. CDR3 residues: CASSYINSYGYTF. CDR3 bases: TGTGCCAGCAGTTACATAAACAGCTATGGCTACACCTTC. The rearrangement links TRBV6-2 or TRBV6-3 to TRBJ1-2; D not certain. V lost 2 bases and J lost 4, with 8 bases in between. CDR1 MNHEY and CDR2 SVGEGT come from the germline V gene. The CDR3 loop spans 13 amino acids.

The J gene is TRBJ1-1, the V gene TRBV6-2 or TRBV6-3; 8 bases agree with TRBD1. The CDR3 totals 17 residues. Germline V lookup: CDR1 MNHEY, CDR2 SVGEGT. Unmatched junction bases numbered 9, after V lost 2 bases and J lost 1 base. The CDR3: CASSYLGQGGPNTEAFF. The CDR3 nucleotides are TGTGCCAGCAGTTACCTTGGACAGGGCGGACCGAACACTGAAGCTTTCTTT.

The chain is built from TRBV7-2 and TRBJ2-3, with no clear D. The CDR3 totals 12 residues. The germline gives CDR1 SGHTA, CDR2 FQGNSA. Trimming removed 2 bases from V and 4 bases from J, with 4 bases in between. The CDR3 bases are TGTGCCAGCAGCTTACGGGCAGATACGCAGTATTTT. This encodes CASSLRADTQYF.

On this clonotype: It may be a read error: a sequence one base away is much more abundant. V gene TRBV5-1 combines with J gene TRBJ2-5, with D perhaps matching TRBD2 (6 bases). Looked up from germline, CDR1 is SGHRS and CDR2 is YFSETQ. This CDR3 contains 15 residues. Trimming removed 0 bases from V and 8 bases from J, with 17 bases in between. CDR3 loop: CASSLGLVNYKTQYF. The DNA for the CDR3 is TGCGCCAGCAGCTTGGGACTAGTGAATTATAAAACCCAGTACTTC.

This clonotype was seen a handful of times. V gene TRBV9 combines with J gene TRBJ2-5; D ambiguous. The V gene's germline CDR1 is SGDLS and CDR2 YYNGEE. This CDR3 is 15 amino acids long. V dropped 2 bases and J dropped 1 base, with 12 bases sitting between them. The CDR3 region is CASSVLGSFQETQYF. CDR3 in DNA: TGTGCCAGCAGCGTTCTAGGCTCCTTCCAAGAGACCCAGTACTTC.

V and J are TRBV5-1 and TRBJ2-1; 7 bases are a match to TRBD1. After removal of 7 bases from V and 9 bases from J, the junction contained 28 bases not matched to a gene. CDR3 length: 19 residues. Germline loops: CDR1 SGHRS, CDR2 YFSETQ. The CDR3 reads CASGPLHGTEKRGRTEQFF. CDR3 in DNA: TGCGCCAGCGGCCCCTTACACGGGACAGAAAAAAGAGGGCGTACTGAGCAGTTCTTC.

The chain recombines TRBV20-1 with TRBJ1-1; no clear D gene. The CDR3 has 13 amino acids. The germline V and J ends were trimmed by 2 bases and 1 base, with 8 bases remaining between them. The V gene's germline CDR1 is DFQATT and CDR2 SNEGSKA (reference sequence). The chain's CDR3 is CSARRISNTEAFF. The CDR3 DNA reads TGCAGTGCTAGACGGATCTCGAACACTGAAGCTTTCTTT.

This clonotype was seen at least ten times. J is TRBJ2-7 and V is TRBV12-3 or TRBV12-4, with D perhaps TRBD1 or TRBD2 (6 bases each). The CDR3 extends over 13 amino acids. V gave up 3 bases and J gave up 6 bases, with 12 bases separating them. The CDR3 bases are TGTGCCAGCAGTTTTACGGGGGCGGGCGAGCAGTACTTC. This translates into CASSFTGAGEQYF.

This clonotype was counted at least ten times. V is TRBV5-1 and J is TRBJ2-1; tentatively, D is TRBD1 (5 bases). Germline CDR1 and CDR2: SGHRS and YFSETQ. The CDR3 loop spans 14 amino acids. Trimming left V 7 bases short and J 5 bases short, with 16 bases between. The CDR3 here is CASSWAGSHNEQFF. The CDR3 coding sequence is TGCGCCAGCTCCTGGGCAGGGTCCCACAATGAGCAGTTCTTC. Combining the CDR3 with reference TRBV5-1 and TRBJ2-1 gives the whole variable domain KAGVTQTPRYLIKTRGQQVTLSCSPISGHRSVSWYQQTPGQGLQFLFEYFSETQRNKGNFPGRFSGRQFSNSRSEMNVSTLELGDSALYLCASSWAGSHNEQFFGPGTRLTVL.

This clonotype was counted many times. This chain joins TRBV20-1 and TRBJ1-2; TRBD1 might be the D (5 bases). Trimming pared 0 bases from V and 8 bases from J, leaving 13 bases between. CDR1 and CDR2 (germline): DFQATT, SNEGSKA (reference sequence). This CDR3 spans 13 amino acids. CDR3: CSAREGGGQGYTF. The CDR3 coding sequence is TGCAGTGCTAGAGAGGGGGGAGGGCAGGGCTACACCTTC.

This clonotype was detected a few times. V usage is TRBV27 and J usage is TRBJ2-1, with 9 bases fitting TRBD2. J was trimmed by 0 bases and V by 6 bases; bases with no gene match: 0. The CDR3 contains 14 residues. CDR1 and CDR2 from the germline V gene are MNHEY and SMNVEV (reference sequence). The chain's CDR3 is CASRGLASYNEQFF. In DNA, the CDR3 is TGTGCCAGCAGGGGACTAGCCTCCTACAATGAGCAGTTCTTC.

This clonotype was counted only a few times. This chain links TRBV5-1 with TRBJ1-5; D not certain. The germline V and J ends were trimmed by 1 base and 7 bases, with 12 bases remaining between them. This CDR3 has 14 residues. The germline CDR1 and CDR2 sequences are SGHRS and YFSETQ. The CDR3 DNA is TGCGCCAGCAGCTTGCTAGGCGCAGGCCAGCCCCAGCATTTT. It translates to CASSLLGAGQPQHF.